A selection of T cell receptor beta chains follows, all from one sample in a study of CD8 T cells in ankylosing spondylitis. TCRdb reprocessed the 5' RACE reads with MiXCR, giving one entry per CDR3 protein. This sample carries 220,000 or so distinct CDR3 sequences, approximately 20% of them seen once, and the ten largest clones take roughly 43%. Source material: blood, either unsorted or a sorted T cell fraction (not recorded which). The receptors derive from a male donor with ankylosing spondylitis. CDR3s include the opening cysteine and the closing phenylalanine or tryptophan. A D gene is named only where the DNA matches it firmly. For some rows the clone size is stated as once, few or many, or as a class when expanded; others skip it.

j_call v_call cdr3_length clone_size d_call cdr3_aa cdr3_nt
TRBJ2-7 TRBV5-1 13 NA TRBD2 CASRTSGDYEQYF TGCGCCAGCAGAACTAGCGGAGACTACGAGCAGTACTTC
TRBJ1-2 TRBV14 13 NA NA CASSQRQGYGYTF TGTGCCAGCAGCCAACGTCAGGGCTATGGCTACACCTTC
TRBJ2-2 TRBV3-1 14 many TRBD2 CASLSSGNTGELFF TGTGCCAGCCTGTCTAGCGGGAACACCGGGGAGCTGTTTTTT
TRBJ1-6 TRBV28 15 few NA CASSLSQGPHSPLHF TGTGCCAGCAGTTTATCCCAGGGTCCACATTCACCCCTCCACTTT
TRBJ2-2 TRBV10-3 13 few NA CAISERPTGELFF TGTGCCATCAGTGAGCGCCCCACCGGGGAGCTGTTTTTT
TRBJ2-5 TRBV27 13 few TRBD2 CASSFGRGETQYF TGTGCCAGCAGTTTCGGGAGGGGAGAGACCCAGTACTTC
TRBJ1-1 TRBV19 13 NA NA CASSIGGDTEAFF TGTGCCAGTAGTATAGGTGGGGACACTGAAGCTTTCTTT
TRBJ2-3 TRBV2 17 NA TRBD2 CASLGLAGHRGTDTQYF TGTGCCAGCTTGGGACTAGCGGGACATAGGGGCACAGATACGCAGTATTTT
TRBJ2-1 TRBV7-3 17 few NA CASSLTYGLPADNEQFF TGTGCCAGCAGCTTAACGTATGGTCTTCCCGCCGACAATGAGCAGTTCTTC
TRBJ1-2 TRBV9 15 few NA CASSVAGDLNYGYTF TGTGCCAGCAGCGTAGCAGGGGACCTTAACTATGGCTACACCTTC
TRBJ1-1 TRBV20-1 15 NA TRBD1 CSARDRDRAGTEAFF TGCAGTGCTAGAGATAGGGACAGGGCCGGGACTGAAGCTTTCTTT
TRBJ2-1 TRBV18 20 NA TRBD2 CASPPGGLAGGGVSYNEQFF TGTGCCAGCCCACCCGGAGGGCTAGCGGGAGGCGGAGTCTCCTACAATGAGCAGTTCTTC
TRBJ1-1 TRBV19 12 few TRBD1 CASRQGAVEAFF TGTGCCAGCAGACAGGGGGCAGTTGAAGCTTTCTTT
TRBJ1-2 TRBV30 14 NA TRBD1 CAWSETGLSYGYTF TGTGCCTGGAGCGAGACAGGGTTGAGCTATGGCTACACCTTC
TRBJ2-2 TRBV4-1 13 few NA CASSRRDTGELFF TGCGCCAGCAGCCGCAGGGACACCGGGGAGCTGTTTTTT
TRBJ2-3 TRBV12-3/TRBV12-4 16 few NA CASSLGGLSSTDTQYF TGTGCCAGCAGTTTGGGGGGGCTTAGCAGCACAGATACGCAGTATTTT
TRBJ2-7 TRBV18 14 NA NA CASSPRDSPYEQYF TGTGCCAGCTCTCCGCGGGACAGCCCTTACGAGCAGTACTTC
TRBJ2-2 TRBV24-1 16 NA NA CATSDLGLADTGELFF TGTGCCACCAGTGATTTGGGACTCGCGGACACCGGGGAGCTGTTTTTT
TRBJ2-7 TRBV2 15 NA TRBD1 CASRDGTETLYEQYF TGTGCCAGCAGAGACGGGACAGAGACCCTCTACGAGCAGTACTTC
TRBJ2-7 TRBV7-2 15 NA NA CASSFSPSTSYEQYF TGTGCCAGCAGCTTCAGCCCGTCGACGTCCTACGAGCAGTACTTC
TRBJ2-1 TRBV27 13 few TRBD2 CASKGLSYNEQFF TGTGCCAGCAAGGGACTATCCTACAATGAGCAGTTCTTC
TRBJ1-1 TRBV12-3/TRBV12-4 13 NA NA CASSYFRGTEAFF TGTGCCAGCAGTTATTTCAGGGGAACTGAAGCTTTCTTT
TRBJ2-2 TRBV7-3 16 NA TRBD2 CASSSREGRDTGELFF TGTGCCAGCAGCTCTCGGGAGGGCCGGGACACCGGGGAGCTGTTTTTT
TRBJ2-7 TRBV11-3 14 few TRBD2 CASSSTGLVVEQYF TGTGCCAGCAGCTCCACAGGACTAGTCGTCGAGCAGTACTTC
TRBJ2-1 TRBV9 15 few NA CASSVEGRVNNEQFF TGTGCCAGCAGCGTAGAGGGCAGGGTAAACAATGAGCAGTTCTTC
TRBJ2-7 TRBV4-3 16 once TRBD2 CASSQAVLAGTYEQYF TGCGCCAGCAGCCAAGCGGTTCTAGCGGGTACCTACGAGCAGTACTTC
TRBJ1-2 TRBV20-1 13 NA TRBD1 CSASPGTGYGYTF TGCAGTGCTAGCCCCGGGACAGGGTACGGCTACACCTTC
TRBJ2-1 TRBV10-3 14 few NA CAISSWGAEDEQFF TGTGCCATCAGTTCATGGGGGGCGGAAGATGAGCAGTTCTTC
TRBJ2-1 TRBV20-1 11 few NA CSARYVNEQFF TGCAGTGCTAGGTACGTGAATGAGCAGTTCTTC
TRBJ2-1 TRBV14 16 few TRBD1 CASSLETGVGYNEQFF TGTGCCAGCAGCCTAGAGACAGGGGTAGGCTACAATGAGCAGTTCTTC
TRBJ1-1 TRBV9 14 NA NA CASSVSGLNTEAFF TGTGCCAGCAGCGTATCGGGGCTGAACACTGAAGCTTTCTTT